These 2 T cell receptor beta chains were all obtained from the same sample, sequenced in a study of blood T cell repertoires in COVID-19. Only in-frame clones appear in the TCRdb table, and some are missing; sequencing was by immunoSEQ multiplex PCR. This table holds more than 250,000 clones, around 90% found once. Sequenced sample: peripheral blood. Source of these receptors: a human donor in a cohort sampled during active COVID-19.

V usage is TRBV19 and J usage is TRBJ2-2, with 8 positions matching TRBD2. Germline CDR1 is LNHDA and CDR2 is SQIVND (reference sequence). The length of the CDR3 is 15 residues. The V segment lost 2 bases and the J segment 9 bases; nucleotides outside the gene matches: 8. CDR3 in DNA: TGTGCCAGTAGTATACTGCCGGGAGGGCATCGGGAGCTGTTTTTT. It specifies CASSILPGGHRELFF.

This clone has a handful of counts. This rearrangement joins TRBV20-1 to TRBJ2-7, with D tentatively TRBD1 (6 bases). CDR1 DFQATT and CDR2 SNEGSKA come from the germline V gene (reference sequence). V lost 6 bases and J 5 bases, leaving 11 bases between the germline ends. CDR3 length: 11 residues. The CDR3 nucleotides are TGCAGTGCCCTGACAGGACACGAGCAGTACTTC. Residues: CSALTGHEQYF.